The 23 T cell receptor beta chains below all came from one sample that was sequenced in a study of radiation and T cells in renal cell carcinoma. Specified time point: blood 4 weeks post-SBRT, at nephrectomy. The treatment denotes: 15 Gy SBRT to primary tumor, nephrectomy 4 weeks later. Method: immunoSEQ multiplex PCR; TCRdb's copy keeps in-frame clones and lacks some. Of approximately 150,000 clones in the sample, approximately 86% were seen once. The material was blood, obtained from a patient whose treatment included radiotherapy and nephrectomy. The receptors originated from a woman aged 45-60 years with renal cell carcinoma.

V is TRBV11-2 and J is TRBJ2-7; tentative D call: TRBD1 (6 bases). V shed 4 bases and J shed 7 bases, with 20 bases lying between them. The length of the CDR3 is 15 residues. From germline, CDR1 is SGHAT and CDR2 FQNNGV. The CDR3 nucleotides are TGTGCCAGCAGCTGGGGACACCGAAAAGGAGAAGAGCAGTACTTC. This encodes CASSWGHRKGEEQYF.

This sequence joins TRBV11-3 and TRBJ2-3, with D hard to call. There are 15 residues in the CDR3. Trimming pared 5 bases from V and 0 bases from J, leaving 12 bases between. Germline CDR1 reads SGHNT; CDR2 reads YENEEA. CDR3 in DNA: TGTGCCAGCAGCCAGACCCAGGAGAGCACAGATACGCAGTATTTT. This gives the protein CASSQTQESTDTQYF.

This chain joins TRBV2 and TRBJ1-5, with D perhaps TRBD1 (5 bases). Between the trimmed V and J ends, which lost 4 bases and 7 bases, there was a span of 17 bases. The CDR3 loop spans 15 amino acids. Germline V gene sequence: CDR1 SNHLY, CDR2 FYNNEI. The CDR3 bases are TGTGCCAGCAGTGGAGGGTCGACAGCGGGCCAGCCCCAGCATTTT. It yields the protein CASSGGSTAGQPQHF.

V is TRBV10-3 and J is TRBJ2-5; D gene ambiguous. The assigned J gene may be wrong: the sequence end matches TRBJ2-7 better. The CDR3 is 11 residues long. The germline V gene encodes CDR1 ENHRY and CDR2 SYGVKD. The CDR3 coding sequence is TGTGCCATCAGTGCGTCCTACGAGCAGTACTTC. Protein: CAISASYEQYF.

V is TRBV4-3 and J is TRBJ1-4; D remains ambiguous. CDR1 is LGHNA and CDR2 is YSLEER in the germline V gene. The length of the CDR3 is 16 residues. The V end lost 0 bases, the J end lost 0 bases, and 8 bases lay between the germline ends. As DNA, the CDR3 is TGCGCCAGCAGCCAAGACCTAGTCGCAACTAATGAAAAACTGTTTTTT. Its translation: CASSQDLVATNEKLFF.

The chain employs TRBV2 and TRBJ1-2; D possibly corresponds to TRBD1 (5 bases). The CDR3 totals 13 residues. The germline gives CDR1 SNHLY, CDR2 FYNNEI. Trimming shortened V by 6 bases and J by 7 bases, and 15 bases separated the two germline ends. The CDR3 protein is CASRVDSPFGYTF. CDR3 DNA sequence: TGTGCCAGCAGGGTAGACAGCCCCTTTGGCTACACCTTC.

V gene TRBV7-9 combines with J gene TRBJ2-7; D unclear. CDR3 length: 12 residues. Germline CDR1 and CDR2: SEHNR and FQNEAQ (reference sequence). V lost 5 bases and J 5 bases, leaving 10 bases between the germline ends. The CDR3 sequence: CASSPIDNEQYF. In nucleotides, the CDR3 is TGTGCCAGCAGCCCGATCGACAACGAGCAGTACTTC. Looking up the rest from reference TRBV7-9 and TRBJ2-7 gives the full variable domain: DTGVSQNPRHKITKRGQNVTFRCDPISEHNRLYWYRQTLGQGPEFLTYFQNEAQLEKSRLLSDRFSAERPKGSFSTLEIQRTEQGDSAMYLCASSPIDNEQYFGPGTRLTVT.

The chain is built from TRBV5-5 and TRBJ2-7, with D perhaps matching TRBD1 (5 bases). The V gene lost 0 bases and the J gene lost 4 bases, with 8 bases spanning the gap. CDR3 size: 13 residues. Germline lookup yields CDR1 SGHKS and CDR2 YYEKEE (reference sequence). This CDR3 is CASSLGGQYEQYF. The DNA of the CDR3 is TGTGCCAGCAGCTTGGGGGGCCAATACGAGCAGTACTTC.

The chain recombines TRBV19 with TRBJ1-3; D possibly corresponds to TRBD1 (6 bases). The length of the CDR3 is 14 residues. Germline lookup yields CDR1 LNHDA and CDR2 SQIVND (reference sequence). Trimming left V 6 bases short and J 5 bases short, with 14 bases between. The CDR3 sequence: CASRMAQGRNTIYF. In DNA form, the CDR3 reads TGTGCCAGTAGAATGGCACAGGGCCGAAACACCATATATTTT.

This sequence joins TRBV28 and TRBJ1-5; a possible D gene is TRBD1 (6 bases). The V gene lost 6 bases and the J gene lost 6 bases, with 15 bases spanning the gap. Germline-derived CDR1 and CDR2 are MDHEN and SYDVKM. The CDR3 runs to 14 residues. In DNA form, the CDR3 reads TGTGCCAGCAGAGGAGAGGGGGGTTCTCAGCCCCAGCATTTT. Translated, it gives CASRGEGGSQPQHF.

The J gene is TRBJ1-2, the V gene TRBV9; 10 nucleotides align to TRBD1. CDR1 SGDLS and CDR2 YYNGEE come from the germline V gene. J lost 2 bases, V lost 1 base, and 5 bases had no gene match. The CDR3 contains 16 residues. The CDR3 DNA is TGTGCCAGCAGCGTATCGGGACAGGGGCAGAACTATGGCTACACCTTC. Translated: CASSVSGQGQNYGYTF.

This clone was seen a single time. V usage is TRBV10-3 and J usage is TRBJ1-2, with D possibly TRBD1 on 5 matching bases. Germline CDR1 ENHRY, CDR2 SYGVKD. The CDR3 has 13 amino acids. The V gene lost 6 bases and the J gene lost 4 bases, with 12 bases spanning the gap. The CDR3 region is CAIRGDGSYGYTF. CDR3 coding DNA: TGTGCCATCAGGGGGGACGGGAGCTATGGCTACACCTTC.

This clone has only one observation. V and J are TRBV28 and TRBJ1-2; D unresolved. The CDR3 totals 14 residues. The V end lost 3 bases, the J end lost 5 bases, and 13 bases lay between the germline ends. In germline, CDR1 is MDHEN, CDR2 SYDVKM. Here the CDR3 DNA reads TGTGCCAGCAGTTTCGCTGCCCAAGGGTATGGCTACACCTTC. As protein: CASSFAAQGYGYTF.

The chain combines TRBV7-6 with TRBJ2-3; 10 positions match TRBD1. Unmatched junction bases numbered 10, after V lost 5 bases and J lost 5 bases. The CDR3 sequence is 16 residues long. Germline V CDR1 and CDR2: SGHVS, FNYEAQ. The CDR3 nucleotides read TGTGCCAGCAGCAATAGACAGGGGGCAGCGGGAGATACGCAGTATTTT. Amino acids: CASSNRQGAAGDTQYF.

The chain combines TRBV5-1 with TRBJ2-5; TRBD2 matches at 11 bases. CDR1 SGHRS and CDR2 YFSETQ come from the germline V gene. J was trimmed by 5 bases and V by 2 bases; bases with no gene match: 8. CDR3 length: 16 amino acids. In DNA, the CDR3 is TGCGCCAGCAGCTTTAGTAGCGGGGGGGCCAGTGAGACCCAGTACTTC. Translated: CASSFSSGGASETQYF.

This clone appeared a single time. The chain has TRBV5-4 and TRBJ2-2, with 8 nucleotides matching TRBD1. CDR1 is SGHNT and CDR2 is YYREEE in the germline V gene (reference sequence). With V trimmed by 4 bases and J by 3 bases, 5 bases remained unmatched. The CDR3 contains 15 residues. The CDR3 is CASSAGTGHTGELFF. The CDR3 DNA is TGTGCCAGCAGCGCCGGGACAGGTCACACCGGGGAGCTGTTTTTT.

The sample holds one count of this clone. The chain links TRBV9 to TRBJ1-6, with a weak D call TRBD1 (5 bases). This CDR3 region has 16 residues. Trimming left V 2 bases short and J 2 bases short, with 11 bases between. CDR1 and CDR2 (germline): SGDLS, YYNGEE. CDR3 nucleotides: TGTGCCAGCAGCGTGTCCGGGACGGCCTATAATTCACCCCTCCACTTT. The encoded protein is CASSVSGTAYNSPLHF.

This clone was observed a handful of times. This CDR3 is also generated by other DNA sequences in the sample. CDR3 coding DNA: TGCGCCAGCAGCTTGGAGTCCGGGAACACTGAAGCTTTCTTT. Protein sequence: CASSLESGNTEAFF. The chain couples TRBV5-1 to TRBJ1-1; no clear D. CDR1 and CDR2 from the germline V gene are SGHRS and YFSETQ. Trimming pared 0 bases from V and 1 base from J, leaving 7 bases between. The CDR3 consists of 14 residues.

J is TRBJ1-3 and V is TRBV30; the D is unclear. The V and J ends lost 3 bases and 0 bases respectively, with 12 bases between them. There are 15 residues in the CDR3. CDR1 is GTSNPN, CDR2 SVGIG, per germline (reference sequence). This CDR3 is CAWRNDRYSGNTIYF. The CDR3 DNA follows: TGTGCCTGGAGAAATGACCGGTACTCTGGAAACACCATATATTTT. The variable domain in full, completed from reference TRBV30 and TRBJ1-3, reads SQTIHQWPATLVQPVGSPLSLECTVEGTSNPNLYWYRQAAGRGLQLLFYSVGIGQISSEVPQNLSASRPQDRQFILSSKKLLLSDSGFYLCAWRNDRYSGNTIYFGEGSWLTVV.

Comments on this clone: A read error may account for a junction end that differs from germline. The V gene is TRBV4-2, the J gene TRBJ2-2; D gene ambiguous. There are 15 residues in the CDR3. From germline, CDR1 is LGHNA and CDR2 YNFKEQ. The CDR3 DNA follows: TGTGCCAGCAGCTTGGATCCTACGAACGCCGGGGAGCTGTTTTTT. Protein sequence: CASSLDPTNAGELFF.

V usage is TRBV5-6 and J usage is TRBJ2-7; D not certain. Germline CDR1 is SGHDT and CDR2 is YYEEEE. This CDR3 contains 15 residues. V lost 4 bases, J lost 12 bases, and 26 bases lay in between. CDR3 protein: CASSPQGVGSSSRYF. As DNA, the CDR3 is TGTGCCAGCAGCCCTCAAGGCGTGGGCAGCTCCTCCCGGTACTTC. Based on the CDR3 plus reference TRBV5-6 and TRBJ2-7, the full variable domain is DAGVTQSPTHLIKTRGQQVTLRCSPKSGHDTVSWYQQALGQGPQFIFQYYEEEERQRGNFPDRFSGHQFPNYSSELNVNALLLGDSALYLCASSPQGVGSSSRYFGPGTRLTVT.

The rearrangement joins TRBV7-8 to TRBJ1-1, with a weak D call TRBD1 (5 bases). CDR1 is SGHVS, CDR2 FQNEAQ, per germline. The CDR3 has 12 amino acids. Trimming cost V 1 base and J 11 bases, with 11 bases left between them. In DNA, the CDR3 is TGTGCCAGCAGCTTAGGGTCGGGGGAGGCTTTCTTT. Translated, it gives CASSLGSGEAFF.

The chain's CDR3 is CASSRREGGYTF. In DNA, the CDR3 is TGTGCCAGCTCACGGCGGGAGGGTGGCTACACCTTC. This chain uses TRBV18 with TRBJ1-2; D not resolved. CDR1 is KGHSH, CDR2 LQKENI, per germline. The CDR3 has 12 amino acids. Trimming pared 4 bases from V and 7 bases from J, leaving 10 bases between.